Below, one TCR beta chain is given with its context. Its antigen is unidentified. Sequencing was performed with immunoSEQ multiplex PCR; in TCRdb, only in-frame clones are kept and a portion is missing. The sample lists some 170,000 clones, around nine tenths seen once, with approximately 1.6% in the top ten. The entry originates in a study of T cell responses to AZD1222 COVID-19 vaccine. The germline V gene has CDR1 LGHDT and CDR2 YNNKEL (reference sequence). This CDR3 is built from 15 residues. V lost 7 bases and J 1 base, leaving 16 bases between the germline ends. The study, taken as a whole, reports: Across spike, vaccine-associated CD4 TCRs were found, dominant at 160-218 and 743-854. A reported finding is that nearly half of spike-specific TCRs target unmutated variant regions. Repertoires were collected only later (after the peak T cell response had occurred). There were mostly white British donors and more females than males, and clonal diversity was possibly underestimated.

The specimen comprised peripheral blood, sampled on day 0 of AZD1222 vaccination. The clonotype comes from an adult in good health. The V call is TRBV3-1 (or the pseudogene TRBV3-2), the J call TRBJ1-1; tentatively, D is TRBD1 (6 bases). Written as DNA, the CDR3 is TGTGCCAGCACCAACGGACAGCTTGGGAACACTGAAGCTTTCTTT. It yields the protein CASTNGQLGNTEAFF.